The 6 T cell receptor beta chains below were found in one sample sequenced in a study of regulatory T cells in long-lasting Graves disease (dated by TCRdb to 2020 to 2022). What this sample's time point label stands for: newly diagnosed GD, antithyroid drugs for less than 3 months. RNA was extracted from PBMCs in TRIzol for both TCR sequencing and RNA sequencing. Receptor amplification or capture employed multiplex PCR. Sequencing was performed on an Illumina HiSeq 4000. To build TCR beta libraries, CDR3 regions were amplified by Arm-PCR using iRepertoire HTBI primers. Clones were called with MiXCR by TCRdb after fastp trimmed the public reads at Q25, and only in-frame beta chains were retained. All rows with the same CDR3 protein become a single entry with the most common DNA and genes. In this sample the table shows about 540,000 distinct CDR3 sequences, approximately 12% of which occur a single time. The ten largest account for about 9.1% of the sample.

This sample also appeared in a second study, on T cells in Graves' hyperthyroidism and ophthalmopathy.

The sample was peripheral blood mononuclear cells (PBMCs), taken at new diagnosis, from a patient treated with antithyroid drugs. These receptor sequences come from a man aged 25-40 years with Graves disease. Donor details come from another sample of the same person, matched by shared clones.

The sample holds many counts of this clonotype. V and J are TRBV28 and TRBJ2-7, with D unclear. The CDR3 length is 14 residues. Germline CDR1 MDHEN, CDR2 SYDVKM. With 5 bases removed from V and 4 bases from J, the gap between germline ends came to 15 bases. For the CDR3, the DNA is TGTGCCAGCAGTCCGCCGGGCTCCGCGTACGAGCAGTACTTC. Protein: CASSPPGSAYEQYF.

This clonotype was detected many times. Germline and junction disagree at one end, which may indicate a read error. The CDR3 region is CASSPQTGCYEQYF. DNA of the CDR3: TGTGCTAGCAGCCCCCAGACAGGGTGCTACGAGCAGTACTTC. The chain is built from TRBV7-7 and TRBJ2-7; TRBD1 matches at 7 bases. This CDR3 region has 14 residues. Germline CDR1 SSHAT, CDR2 FNYEAQ (reference sequence).

This clonotype was seen ten or more times. The chain carries TRBV12-3 or TRBV12-4 and TRBJ2-5; 13 nucleotides align to TRBD2. The CDR3 totals 15 residues. Trimming at V came to 5 bases and at J to 5 bases, leaving 5 bases not matched to a gene. CDR3 amino acids: CASSGLAGVWETQYF. Here the CDR3 DNA reads TGTGCCAGCAGTGGACTAGCGGGAGTTTGGGAGACCCAGTACTTC.

This clonotype has a count of ten or more. The chain joins TRBV27 to TRBJ2-1; weak D call: TRBD2 (6 bases). Germline CDR1 MNHEY, CDR2 SMNVEV (reference sequence). The CDR3 is 14 amino acids. With 8 bases removed from V and 6 bases from J, the gap between germline ends came to 17 bases. The CDR3: CASAERQGGNEQFF. CDR3 nucleotide sequence: TGTGCCAGCGCCGAGCGGCAGGGAGGCAATGAGCAGTTCTTC.

This clonotype has at least ten counts. J is TRBJ1-1 and V is TRBV29-1; 9 bases match TRBD1. From germline, CDR1 is SQVTM and CDR2 ANQGSEA. V lost 7 bases and J lost 3; bases outside the gene matches: 6. The CDR3 extends over 13 amino acids. CDR3 protein: CSANDRGDTEAFF. DNA for the CDR3: TGCAGCGCCAATGACAGGGGGGACACTGAAGCTTTCTTT.

This clonotype was counted only a few times. The chain joins TRBV19 to TRBJ2-7; 11 positions agree with TRBD2. Trimming removed 6 bases from V and 5 bases from J; junction bases left unmatched: 6. This CDR3 has 14 amino acids. Looked up from germline, CDR1 is LNHDA and CDR2 is SQIVND (reference sequence). This CDR3 is CASRTSGIVHEQYF. The CDR3 region has the DNA TGTGCCAGTAGGACTAGCGGGATCGTCCACGAGCAGTACTTC.